The 28 T cell receptor beta chains below all came from one sample that was sequenced in a study of metastatic and nonmetastatic thyroid tumors. Thyroid surgery was performed in patients who had received no treatment beforehand. Via MiXCR, TCRdb re-called the PCR reads. The table lists some 90,000 clones, around 9.2% of them singletons, with around 8.5% in the top ten. Source material: blood. These receptors all stem from a female donor with papillary thyroid cancer or a benign thyroid nodule (not recorded which). Some clones in this sample may be carry-over from other donors' samples.

This clone was seen a handful of times. Given a much more abundant clone one base away, this may be a read error. The chain uses TRBV6-1 and TRBJ1-1; 7 bases line up with TRBD1. This CDR3 has 14 amino acids. Germline-derived CDR1 and CDR2 are MNHNS and SASEGT. CDR3 bases: TGTGCCAGCAGTGGGACAGGAGTGAACACTGAAGCTCTCTTT. Protein product: CASSGTGVNTEALF.

Only a few counts were recorded for this clone. The chain links TRBV25-1 to TRBJ1-2, with no clear D. The germline V gene encodes CDR1 MGHDK and CDR2 SYGVNS. The CDR3 has 14 residues. Trimming shortened V by 3 bases and J by 4 bases, and 12 bases separated the two germline ends. In DNA, the CDR3 is TGTGCCAGCAGTGATATCTTGGGGAGCTATGGCTACACCTTC. Amino acids: CASSDILGSYGYTF.

Remarks on this clone: This may arise from a read error, as a much more abundant clone is one base away. The same CDR3 also results from other DNA sequences found in this sample. The J gene is TRBJ2-7, the V gene TRBV7-6; D perhaps matches TRBD1 (6 bases). Germline V CDR1 and CDR2: SGHVS, FNYEAQ. The CDR3 sequence is 14 residues long. Trimming took 5 bases from V and 2 from J, leaving 13 bases between them. DNA of the CDR3: TGTGCCAGCAGCGAACAGGGAGTTCCCTACGAGCAGTACTTC. Protein sequence: CASSEQGVPYEQYF.

This clone was seen ten or more times. DNA of the CDR3: TGCAGCGTTGTCTTCCAGGGATATCTCAATGAGCAGTTCTTC. It encodes CSVVFQGYLNEQFF. The chain links TRBV29-1 to TRBJ2-1; TRBD1 might be the D (5 bases). With 4 bases removed from V and 6 bases from J, the gap between germline ends came to 16 bases. The CDR3 is made up of 14 amino acids. Per the germline V gene, CDR1 is SQVTM and CDR2 is ANQGSEA.

This clone was detected many times. This chain uses TRBV11-1 with TRBJ1-4; D remains unclear. The length of the CDR3 is 13 residues. The germline gives CDR1 SGHAT, CDR2 FQDESV (reference sequence). The V end lost 5 bases, the J end lost 8 bases, and 12 bases lay between the germline ends. CDR3 sequence: CASSVRPGEKLFF. Here the CDR3 DNA reads TGTGCCAGCAGCGTGAGACCAGGCGAAAAACTGTTTTTT. Filled out from reference TRBV11-1 and TRBJ1-4, the complete variable domain reads EAEVAQSPRYKITEKSQAVAFWCDPISGHATLYWYRQILGQGPELLVQFQDESVVDDSQLPKDRFSAERLKGVDSTLKIQPAELGDSAMYLCASSVRPGEKLFFGSGTQLSVL.

Ten or more counts support this clone. The chain employs TRBV20-1 and TRBJ1-4; 9 positions match TRBD1. V shed 5 bases, J shed 6 bases, and the junction held 4 bases outside the gene matches. This CDR3 has 13 amino acids. Germline CDR1 is DFQATT and CDR2 is SNEGSKA (reference sequence). The DNA for the CDR3 is TGCAGTGCTGGCCGGGACAGGGATGAAAAACTGTTTTTT. It encodes CSAGRDRDEKLFF.

This clone was found once. The rearrangement joins TRBV11-3 to TRBJ2-7; 7 nucleotides match TRBD2. The CDR3 loop spans 15 amino acids. V gave up 3 bases and J gave up 2 bases; unmatched junction bases: 7. Germline V gives CDR1 SGHNT, CDR2 YENEEA. CDR3 sequence reads: CASSFSSGEAYEQYF. CDR3 DNA: TGTGCCAGCAGCTTCTCTAGCGGTGAAGCCTACGAGCAGTACTTC.

V gene TRBV5-1 combines with J gene TRBJ2-3, with 10 bases fitting TRBD2. Unmatched junction bases numbered 3, after V lost 0 bases and J lost 2 bases. Germline CDR1 is SGHRS and CDR2 is YFSETQ. The CDR3 contains 16 residues. DNA for the CDR3: TGCGCCAGCAGCTTGGGGCTAGCGGGGGACACAGATACGCAGTATTTT. Residues: CASSLGLAGDTDTQYF.

This clone was seen many times. The sample has other DNA sequences that encode this CDR3 too. The genes are TRBV5-1 and TRBJ1-1; no clear D gene. The CDR3 extends over 16 amino acids. Germline V gives CDR1 SGHRS, CDR2 YFSETQ. Trimming pared 4 bases from V and 0 bases from J, leaving 16 bases between. The CDR3 spells CASSVQPTDMNTEAFF. CDR3 in DNA: TGCGCCAGCAGCGTACAGCCTACTGATATGAACACTGAAGCTTTCTTT.

This clone was observed at least ten times. This chain connects TRBV5-1 to TRBJ2-3; tentatively, D is TRBD1 (6 bases). Trimming removed 3 bases from V and 3 bases from J, with 17 bases in between. The CDR3 runs to 16 residues. Germline CDR1 is SGHRS and CDR2 is YFSETQ. The CDR3 region is CASSWGTMERTDTQYF. DNA for the CDR3: TGCGCCAGCAGCTGGGGGACAATGGAGCGGACAGATACGCAGTATTTT. Filled out from reference TRBV5-1 and TRBJ2-3, the complete variable domain reads KAGVTQTPRYLIKTRGQQVTLSCSPISGHRSVSWYQQTPGQGLQFLFEYFSETQRNKGNFPGRFSGRQFSNSRSEMNVSTLELGDSALYLCASSWGTMERTDTQYFGPGTRLTVL.

The V call is TRBV30, the J call TRBJ2-7; 9 bases match TRBD2. CDR3 length: 14 amino acids. The V segment lost 3 bases and the J segment 2 bases; nucleotides outside the gene matches: 5. The germline V gene has CDR1 GTSNPN and CDR2 SVGIG (reference sequence). The CDR3 loop reads CAWSSSGAAYEQYF. CDR3 DNA: TGTGCCTGGAGCTCTAGCGGGGCCGCCTACGAGCAGTACTTC.

This clone was recorded many times. This chain links TRBV7-7 with TRBJ2-1; a weak D match, TRBD2 (5 bases). Germline CDR1 SSHAT, CDR2 FNYEAQ (reference sequence). Trimming took 11 bases from V and 3 from J, leaving 8 bases between them. The CDR3 consists of 11 residues. The CDR3 nucleotides are TGTGCCGTGGGGAGCTACAATGAGCAGTTCTTC. The encoded protein is CAVGSYNEQFF.

This clone was observed many times. The rearrangement links TRBV2 to TRBJ1-5, with 7 bases matching TRBD1. Germline V lookup: CDR1 SNHLY, CDR2 FYNNEI. J gave up 7 bases and V 3 bases, and 9 bases lay outside the gene matches. CDR3 size: 15 residues. The DNA for the CDR3 is TGTGCCAGCAGTGAGAGGGGACAGTTGGGGCAGCCCCAGCATTTT. Translation: CASSERGQLGQPQHF.

This clone was seen at least ten times. The chain uses TRBV4-1 and TRBJ2-7; unclear D gene. In germline, CDR1 is MGHRA, CDR2 YSYEKL. The V end was cut by 1 base, the J end by 6 bases, with 16 bases between. This CDR3 is built from 15 residues. CDR3 region: CASSQASAPQVEQYF. For the CDR3, the DNA is TGCGCCAGCAGCCAAGCTTCGGCACCCCAAGTCGAGCAGTACTTC.

This clone appeared many times. J is TRBJ2-5 and V is TRBV5-1; 7 bases match TRBD1. The V gene's germline CDR1 is SGHRS and CDR2 YFSETQ. CDR3 length: 15 amino acids. The V segment lost 4 bases and the J segment 2 bases; nucleotides outside the gene matches: 8. CDR3 amino acids: CASSTPQGRQETQYF. DNA for the CDR3: TGCGCCAGCAGCACCCCACAGGGGCGGCAAGAGACCCAGTACTTC. The entire variable domain, with the rest obtained from reference TRBV5-1 and TRBJ2-5, is as follows: KAGVTQTPRYLIKTRGQQVTLSCSPISGHRSVSWYQQTPGQGLQFLFEYFSETQRNKGNFPGRFSGRQFSNSRSEMNVSTLELGDSALYLCASSTPQGRQETQYFGPGTRLLVL.

This clone was counted at least ten times. V and J are TRBV11-2 and TRBJ2-5; tentatively, D is TRBD2 (5 bases). The CDR3 extends over 15 amino acids. V was trimmed by 3 bases and J by 2 bases, leaving 13 bases between them. Germline values: CDR1 SGHAT, CDR2 FQNNGV. CDR3 region: CASSFGWRAQETQYF. As DNA, the CDR3 is TGTGCCAGCAGCTTTGGTTGGCGGGCACAAGAGACCCAGTACTTC.

This clone was recorded many times. V and J are TRBV20-1 and TRBJ2-4; 7 bases agree with TRBD1. J gave up 6 bases and V 3 bases, and 8 bases lay outside the gene matches. This CDR3 is 14 amino acids long. Germline V gene lookup returns CDR1 DFQATT and CDR2 SNEGSKA (reference sequence). CDR3 loop: CSARGRTGGNIQYF. In nucleotides, the CDR3 is TGCAGTGCTAGGGGTCGGACAGGCGGAAACATTCAGTACTTC.

This clone was picked up many times. The chain combines TRBV5-6 with TRBJ1-2; D possibly corresponds to TRBD1 (5 bases). V lost 4 bases, J lost 4 bases, and 20 bases lay in between. This CDR3 has 16 residues. Germline CDR1 and CDR2: SGHDT and YYEEEE. The CDR3 DNA sequence: TGTGCCAGCAGCCCCCGGATCCGGGGCCGTGGCTATGGCTACACCTTC. It encodes CASSPRIRGRGYGYTF. The full variable domain, its missing parts supplied by reference TRBV5-6 and TRBJ1-2, is DAGVTQSPTHLIKTRGQQVTLRCSPKSGHDTVSWYQQALGQGPQFIFQYYEEEERQRGNFPDRFSGHQFPNYSSELNVNALLLGDSALYLCASSPRIRGRGYGYTFGSGTRLTVV.

The chain joins TRBV10-2 to TRBJ2-7; 13 bases map to TRBD2. The J segment lost 2 bases and the V segment lost 7 bases, leaving 11 bases of the junction unmatched. The CDR3 is made up of 17 amino acids. Germline values: CDR1 WSHSY, CDR2 SAAADI. CDR3 in amino acids: CASKGTGTSGDTYEQYF. CDR3 DNA sequence: TGCGCCAGCAAGGGGACGGGGACTAGCGGGGACACCTACGAGCAGTACTTC.

As regards this clone: One base away lies a much larger clone, so this may be a sequencing read error. This CDR3 is missing its conserved last phenylalanine or tryptophan, likely due to a read error. The chain recombines TRBV7-9 with TRBJ1-5; perhaps TRBD1 as D (6 bases). CDR1 and CDR2 (germline): SEHNR, FQNEAQ (reference sequence). The V gene lost 5 bases and the J gene lost 5 bases, with 16 bases spanning the gap. The CDR3 totals 15 residues. The CDR3 here is CASSIRGRGDQPQHL. The CDR3 nucleotides are TGTGCCAGCAGCATTAGAGGCAGGGGCGATCAGCCCCAGCATCTT.

This clone appeared many times. This chain uses TRBV7-9 with TRBJ2-7; TRBD2 aligns across 8 bases. V was pared by 5 bases and J by 0 bases, with 6 bases of the junction left unmatched. There are 15 residues in the CDR3. Germline V gives CDR1 SEHNR, CDR2 FQNEAQ (reference sequence). CDR3 sequence (DNA): TGTGCCAGCAGCGAGGGCGGGGGGCCCTCCTACGAGCAGTACTTC. Translating it yields CASSEGGGPSYEQYF.

This clone has a count of ten or more. V and J are TRBV4-2 and TRBJ2-3; 8 nucleotides line up with TRBD2. Per germline, CDR1 LGHNA and CDR2 YNFKEQ. V lost 6 bases and J lost 4; bases outside the gene matches: 9. This CDR3 is 15 amino acids long. The CDR3 here is CASSRERGSADTQYF. CDR3 in DNA: TGTGCCAGCAGTCGGGAGCGGGGGTCGGCAGATACGCAGTATTTT.

This clone was detected many times. The chain joins TRBV4-1 to TRBJ2-1; the D is unclear. The CDR3 runs to 13 residues. CDR1 is MGHRA and CDR2 is YSYEKL in the germline V gene. Trimming pared 0 bases from V and 10 bases from J, leaving 10 bases between. In DNA form, the CDR3 reads TGCGCCAGCAGCCAAGAGAGCAGATGGGAGCAGTTCTTC. It translates to CASSQESRWEQFF.

This clone was seen more than once but under ten times. At one of its ends the junction is not consistent with the germline gene, which may arise from a read error. Here the CDR3 DNA reads TGTGCCAGCAGCCCGGGACAGAGCTCCTACAATGAGCAGCTCTTC. It codes for CASSPGQSSYNEQLF. The chain employs TRBV9 and TRBJ2-1; TRBD1 agrees at 7 bases. The CDR3 extends over 15 amino acids. Per the germline V gene, CDR1 is SGDLS and CDR2 is YYNGEE. The variable domain in full, with the rest retrieved from reference TRBV9 and TRBJ2-1, is DSGVTQTPKHLITATGQRVTLRCSPRSGDLSVYWYQQSLDQGLQFLIQYYNGEERAKGNILERFSAQQFPDLHSELNLSSLELGDSALYFCASSPGQSSYNEQLFGPGTRLTVL.

This clone occurred many times. The gene calls are TRBV30 and TRBJ2-7; D is unclear. Trimming pared 4 bases from V and 5 bases from J, leaving 12 bases between. The CDR3 consists of 12 residues. In germline, CDR1 is GTSNPN, CDR2 SVGIG (reference sequence). The CDR3 loop is CAWKRTVNEQYF. The CDR3 DNA reads as TGTGCCTGGAAGAGGACGGTAAACGAGCAGTACTTC.

This clone has at least ten counts. V usage is TRBV7-9 and J usage is TRBJ1-2; the D is unclear. CDR3 length: 11 amino acids. The V and J ends lost 6 bases and 11 bases respectively, with 13 bases between them. Germline V gene data show CDR1 as SEHNR and CDR2 as FQNEAQ (reference sequence). The CDR3 nucleotides read TGTGCCAGCAGTTCAGACCATTCATACACCTTC. Translating gives CASSSDHSYTF.

This clone was detected ten times or more. The rearrangement links TRBV19 to TRBJ2-7; 8 bases are a match to TRBD2. This CDR3 spans 15 amino acids. The ends lost 4 bases at V and 0 bases at J; junction bases unmatched: 5. Germline CDR1 and CDR2: LNHDA and SQIVND (reference sequence). DNA of the CDR3: TGTGCCAGTAGTAATCCGGGGGGGAGCTCCTACGAGCAGTACTTC. Translation gives CASSNPGGSSYEQYF.

This clone was seen at least ten times. CDR3 in DNA: TGTGCCAGCAGCTTAGGAGCCGGGGAGCTGTTTTTT. Translation gives CASSLGAGELFF. The genes are TRBV7-2 and TRBJ2-2; D is uncertain. In germline, CDR1 is SGHTA, CDR2 FQGNSA. Trimming pared 1 base from V and 6 bases from J, leaving 3 bases between. The CDR3 is made up of 12 amino acids. The full variable domain, with the rest looked up from reference TRBV7-2 and TRBJ2-2, is GAGVSQSPSNKVTEKGKDVELRCDPISGHTALYWYRQSLGQGLEFLIYFQGNSAPDKSGLPSDRFSAERTGGSVSTLTIQRTQQEDSAVYLCASSLGAGELFFGEGSRLTVL.